This is a list of T cell receptor beta chains from one sample in a study of shared clonotypes between healthy human individuals. Here immunoSEQ multiplex PCR was the method, and the copy in TCRdb shows in-frame clones only, minus some. The profile shows fewer than 3 million clones, just under 95% of them singletons. The source material was naive CD4+ T cells from PBMCs. All receptors derive from a young man in good health. Some clones in this sample may be carry-over from other donors' samples. Each CDR3 is given with its conserved first and last residue. D genes are given only for firm matches. Only some rows state a clone size, as once, few, many or a class for expanded clones.

length | J | D | V | size | DNA | CDR3
13 | TRBJ2-5 | NA | TRBV7-2 | NA | TGTGCCAGCAGCTCACGGGGCGGGGAGACCCAGTACTTC | CASSSRGGETQYF
14 | TRBJ1-1 | NA | TRBV10-3 | few | TGTGCCATCAGTGAGACGACCCAGAGCACTGAAGCTTTCTTT | CAISETTQSTEAFF
20 | TRBJ2-2 | NA | TRBV15 | once | TGTGCCACCAGCAGAGATATCACCGATTGGACTACACCGAACACCGGGGAGCTGTTTTTT | CATSRDITDWTTPNTGELFF
13 | TRBJ2-7 | NA | TRBV11-3 | NA | TGTGCCAGCAGCCCCTCAGAGGTTGGCGAGCAGTACTTC | CASSPSEVGEQYF
14 | TRBJ1-5 | NA | TRBV4-2 | NA | TGTGCCAGCAGCCAAGAGAGTAGGGGACAGCCCCAGCATTTT | CASSQESRGQPQHF
14 | TRBJ2-7 | TRBD2 | TRBV2 | once | TGTGCCAGCAGTCGGCGGACTAGCCGCGACGAGCAGTACTTC | CASSRRTSRDEQYF
11 | TRBJ2-4 | NA | TRBV6-6 | NA | TGTGCCAGCAGTTACACGGACATTCAGTACTTC | CASSYTDIQYF
16 | TRBJ2-7 | NA | TRBV7-6 | NA | TGTGCCAGCAGCCGACTTCCAGCGGAGGTGGGCTACGAGCAGTACTTC | CASSRLPAEVGYEQYF
16 | TRBJ1-5 | TRBD1 | TRBV2 | few | TGTGCCAGCAGAACTGACAGGGGGCCCTTCAATCAGCCCCAGCATTTT | CASRTDRGPFNQPQHF
14 | TRBJ1-1 | NA | TRBV27 | NA | TGTGCCAGCAGTTCATTCCAAAAAGCGGCTGAAGCTTTCTTT | CASSSFQKAAEAFF
14 | TRBJ1-5 | NA | TRBV5-6 | NA | TGTGCCAGCAGCTTGCGGACTCCCCTCGGGCCCCAGCATTTT | CASSLRTPLGPQHF
14 | TRBJ2-1 | NA | TRBV18 | NA | TGTGCCAGCTCACGGTTACTGGAGCGCAATGAGCAGTTCTTC | CASSRLLERNEQFF
17 | TRBJ2-5 | TRBD1 | TRBV7-9 | NA | TGTGCCAGCAGCTTAGTACCCGGACAGGGACGGTGGGAGACCCAGTACTTC | CASSLVPGQGRWETQYF
14 | TRBJ1-1 | NA | TRBV12-5 | NA | TGTGCTAGTGGTTTAGGACATCTGAACACTGAAGCTTTCTTT | CASGLGHLNTEAFF
18 | TRBJ1-5 | NA | TRBV10-3 | once | TGTGCCATCAGTGCTCGAAAATCGCTGGGGGGCTTCGATCAGCCCCAGCATTTT | CAISARKSLGGFDQPQHF
15 | TRBJ1-2 | NA | TRBV21-1 | NA | TGTGCCAGCAGCAAAGAGACAGGGTCTAACTATGGCTACACCTTC | CASSKETGSNYGYTF
15 | TRBJ2-7 | TRBD1 | TRBV5-4 | NA | TGTGCCAGCAGCTTGGATGCTGGGACAGGGATGTCTCTCCACTTC | CASSLDAGTGMSLHF
17 | TRBJ1-5 | TRBD1 | TRBV30 | NA | TGTGCCTGGAATCTTGGGACAGGGGGCCGCCTCGGGCAGCCCCAGCATTTT | CAWNLGTGGRLGQPQHF
13 | TRBJ1-1 | NA | TRBV25-1 | NA | TGTGCCAGCAGCCGGGTGGGGAACACTGAAGCTTTCTTT | CASSRVGNTEAFF
16 | TRBJ2-5 | NA | TRBV11-2 | NA | TGTGCCAGCAGCCTCCCTGCAGGGGAGGGTTTGGAGACCCAGTACTTC | CASSLPAGEGLETQYF
13 | TRBJ2-3 | NA | TRBV4-3 | NA | TGCGCCAGCAGCCAATACCGCGCAGATACGCAGTATTTT | CASSQYRADTQYF
13 | TRBJ1-2 | NA | TRBV15 | NA | TGTGCCACCAGTGCTAACACCTACTATGGCTACACCTTC | CATSANTYYGYTF
14 | TRBJ2-3 | TRBD1 | TRBV5-1 | once | TGCGCCAGCAGCTTGCAGGGGGTGGGAGATACGCAGTATTTT | CASSLQGVGDTQYF
14 | TRBJ2-7 | TRBD2 | TRBV28 | NA | TGTGCCAGCAGTTACCCTAGCGGCCCTTACGAGCAGTACTTC | CASSYPSGPYEQYF
15 | TRBJ2-3 | NA | TRBV5-4 | NA | TGTGCCAGCAGCTTACTTAGCGGTAGCACAGATACGCAGTATTTT | CASSLLSGSTDTQYF